Below, 12 T cell receptor beta chains from the same sample are listed, as sequenced in a study of radiation and T cells in renal cell carcinoma. The treatment: treatment-naive control, cytoreductive nephrectomy. TCRdb keeps only in-frame clones here, not all; method: immunoSEQ multiplex PCR. The sample records some 20,000 clones, around half being singletons. Sequenced material: tumor tissue, taken from a patient whose treatment was nephrectomy without radiotherapy. The origin of the receptors is a human donor with renal cell carcinoma.

This chain joins TRBV25-1 and TRBJ2-1, with D possibly matching TRBD1 (5 bases). Germline V gene data show CDR1 as MGHDK and CDR2 as SYGVNS. The CDR3 has 15 residues. Trimming took 2 bases from V and 3 from J, leaving 11 bases between them. DNA of the CDR3: TGTGCCAGCAGTGAAACAGGTGGGGTCTACAATGAGCAGTTCTTC. It is translated as CASSETGGVYNEQFF.

This sequence joins TRBV7-3 and TRBJ2-1; 9 positions agree with TRBD2. The CDR3 loop spans 15 amino acids. CDR1 and CDR2 from the germline V gene are SGHTA and FQGTGA. J was trimmed by 3 bases and V by 6 bases; bases with no gene match: 6. CDR3 in amino acids: CASSQTSGFYNEQFF. The CDR3 DNA reads as TGTGCCAGCAGTCAAACTAGCGGGTTCTACAATGAGCAGTTCTTC.

The genes are TRBV5-1 and TRBJ1-6, with no clear D. There are 16 residues in the CDR3. The V gene's germline CDR1 is SGHRS and CDR2 YFSETQ. The ends were cut back, 0 bases at V and 6 bases at J, with 13 bases in the middle. Here the CDR3 reads CASSLGVGQFNSPLHF. CDR3 in DNA: TGCGCCAGCAGCTTGGGGGTTGGGCAGTTTAATTCACCCCTCCACTTT.

The chain couples TRBV10-3 to TRBJ1-2; 9 bases map to TRBD1. CDR1 is ENHRY, CDR2 SYGVKD, per germline. V lost 5 bases and J lost 4; bases outside the gene matches: 8. The CDR3 is made up of 15 amino acids. The CDR3 spells CAISNLGTGSYGYTF. CDR3 coding DNA: TGTGCCATCAGTAATTTAGGGACAGGGAGCTATGGCTACACCTTC.

This clone appeared a few times. The chain is built from TRBV30 and TRBJ2-7; 8 nucleotides line up with TRBD1. Looked up from germline, CDR1 is GTSNPN and CDR2 is SVGIG (reference sequence). Unmatched junction bases numbered 5, after V lost 2 bases and J lost 2 bases. CDR3 length: 14 residues. DNA for the CDR3: TGTGCCTGGAGTCCCCCCAGGGGGCCCTACGAGCAGTACTTC. Protein sequence: CAWSPPRGPYEQYF.

This clone was seen once. This rearrangement joins TRBV4-3 to TRBJ2-7; D may correspond to TRBD1 or TRBD2 (5 bases each). CDR1 is LGHNA and CDR2 is YSLEER in the germline V gene. This CDR3 comprises 14 residues. V shed 1 base and J shed 4 bases, with 11 bases lying between them. CDR3 nucleotide sequence: TGCGCCAGCAGCCAAGGTCAGGGAGCGTACGAGCAGTACTTC. Residues: CASSQGQGAYEQYF.

The J gene is TRBJ1-1, the V gene TRBV7-9; 7 bases fit TRBD1. V lost 4 bases to trimming and J lost 8 bases; unmatched junction nucleotides: 10. Germline values: CDR1 SEHNR, CDR2 FQNEAQ (reference sequence). The CDR3 has 14 residues. The chain's CDR3 is CASSWGQRQSEAFF. In nucleotides, the CDR3 is TGTGCCAGCAGCTGGGGACAGCGACAGAGCGAAGCTTTCTTT.

This clone was counted only a few times. V is TRBV11-2 and J is TRBJ1-1; 10 nucleotides line up with TRBD1. The CDR3 loop spans 17 amino acids. The V segment lost 6 bases and the J segment 6 bases; nucleotides outside the gene matches: 16. Germline V CDR1 and CDR2: SGHAT, FQNNGV. DNA for the CDR3: TGTGCCAGCAGTCGAGCTGGGACAGGGGTTCTGGCACCTGAAGCTTTCTTT. Its protein product is CASSRAGTGVLAPEAFF.

The V and J genes are TRBV15 and TRBJ2-1; 9 bases line up with TRBD1. CDR3 length equals 15 residues. With V trimmed by 3 bases and J by 12 bases, 12 bases remained unmatched. Germline CDR1 reads LNHNV; CDR2 reads YYDKDF (reference sequence). CDR3 DNA: TGTGCCACCAGCAGCCCGGGACAGGGTGTCGTTTTGCAGTTCTTC. Its protein is CATSSPGQGVVLQFF.

Only a few counts were recorded for this clone. J is TRBJ1-4 and V is TRBV4-3, with D unresolved. V was shortened by 0 bases and J by 0 bases, with 11 bases between the two germline ends. This CDR3 is built from 17 residues. From germline, CDR1 is LGHNA and CDR2 YSLEER. The CDR3 region is CASSQDITAATNEKLFF. CDR3 DNA: TGCGCCAGCAGCCAAGATATCACGGCCGCAACTAATGAAAAACTGTTTTTT.

This clone is judged medium-sized. The V and J genes are TRBV4-1 and TRBJ1-5; tentative D call: TRBD1 (5 bases). The CDR3 extends over 15 amino acids. Germline values: CDR1 MGHRA, CDR2 YSYEKL. The V gene lost 1 base and the J gene lost 7 bases, with 14 bases spanning the gap. CDR3 DNA sequence: TGCGCCAGCAGCCAAGGGCAGGGCACCGAACAGCCCCAGCATTTT. Translated, it gives CASSQGQGTEQPQHF.

V usage is TRBV11-2 and J usage is TRBJ1-3, with D unclear. CDR1 SGHAT and CDR2 FQNNGV come from the germline V gene. V was shortened by 6 bases and J by 0 bases, with 9 bases between the two germline ends. The CDR3 sequence is 14 residues long. In DNA, the CDR3 is TGTGCCAGCAGGCGGATCGACTCTGGAAACACCATATATTTT. It encodes CASRRIDSGNTIYF.